Sequencing of this T cell receptor (beta chain) was carried out in a study of PD-L1 blockade in urothelial cancer. Overall study: At 3 weeks (second dose) and 6 weeks after starting treatment, blood was analyzed.

The CDR3 is 16 amino acids. Germline CDR1 is MDHEN and CDR2 is SYDVKM. The junction had 9 bases not matched to a gene; V was cut back by 3 bases and J by 1 base. Assay: immunoSEQ multiplex PCR; the TCRdb copy retains only in-frame clones and omits some. The sample gives roughly 52,000 clones, 70% to 80% of which show up once; more than 9% is in the top ten. Time point reported: pretreatment peripheral blood. The genes are TRBV28 and TRBJ2-7, with TRBD2 matching over 7 bases. Sequences were derived from PBMCs, sampled around atezolizumab (anti-PD-L1) treatment. This receptor was obtained from a man between 65 and 85 years old with urothelial cancer. The CDR3 loop is CASSLGGMVGSYEQYF. The CDR3 DNA is TGTGCCAGCAGTTTGGGAGGGATGGTAGGTTCCTACGAGCAGTACTTC.